What follows is one T cell receptor (beta chain) and its context. Authors' data handling: Estimation of nucleated cell counts relied on the amplification of reference gene primers. Clones were read by immunoSEQ multiplex PCR, and TCRdb kept only the in-frame ones, dropping some. That table gives V, J and clone size, and the DNA gave D and trimming. The sample consists of tens of thousands of clones, approximately 83% of them appearing once. These data belong to a study of blood T cell repertoires in COVID-19. Study as a whole: From the United States, Italy and Spain came samples of acute and convalescent COVID-19. Nucleic acid was either cDNA or gDNA, and it came from T cells, B-cell-depleted T cells, or PBMCs.

The length of the CDR3 is 15 residues. Germline loops: CDR1 LNHDA, CDR2 SQIVND (reference sequence). The germline V and J ends were trimmed by 3 bases and 9 bases, with 17 bases remaining between them. Input material: peripheral blood. This chain uses TRBV19 with TRBJ1-4, with TRBD1 as a possible D gene (5 bases). The sequence was collected from a woman older than 75 with active or convalescent COVID-19. The CDR3 protein is CASSILDDSPKKLFF. The CDR3 region has the DNA TGTGCCAGTAGTATCCTCGATGACAGTCCCAAAAAACTGTTTTTT.